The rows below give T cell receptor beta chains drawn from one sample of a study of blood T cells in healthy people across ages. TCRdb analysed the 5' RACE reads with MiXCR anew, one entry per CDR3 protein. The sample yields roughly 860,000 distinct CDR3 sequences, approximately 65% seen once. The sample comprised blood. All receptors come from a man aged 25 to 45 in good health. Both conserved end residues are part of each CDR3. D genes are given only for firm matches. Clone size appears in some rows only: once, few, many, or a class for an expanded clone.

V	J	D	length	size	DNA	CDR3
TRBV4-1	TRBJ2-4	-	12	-	TGCGCCAGCAGCCCAGGCCGTGGGGAGCAGTACTTC	CASSPGRGEQYF
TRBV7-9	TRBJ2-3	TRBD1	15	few	TGTGCCAGCAGCTTAGCGACAGGGATCACAGATACGCAGTATTTT	CASSLATGITDTQYF
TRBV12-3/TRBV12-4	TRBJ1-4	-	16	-	TGTGCCAGCAGTCTAGGGAAGGCGCCAACTAATGAAAAACTGTTTTTT	CASSLGKAPTNEKLFF
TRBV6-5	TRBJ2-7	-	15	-	TGTGCCAGCAGTTCCTTCGGGACATCAAGGCACGAGCAGTACTTC	CASSSFGTSRHEQYF
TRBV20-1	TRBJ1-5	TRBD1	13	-	TGCAGTGCACCGACAGGGAGTCTTCAGCCCCAGCATTTT	CSAPTGSLQPQHF
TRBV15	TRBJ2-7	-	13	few	TGTGCCACCAGCAGAGACCACTACCACGAGCAGTACTTC	CATSRDHYHEQYF
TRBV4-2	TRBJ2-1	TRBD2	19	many	TGTGCCAGCAGCCCCCGCGGGACTAGCGGGGGGCTGACCTACAATGAGCAGTTCTTC	CASSPRGTSGGLTYNEQFF
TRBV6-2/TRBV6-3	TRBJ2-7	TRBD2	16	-	TGTGCCAGCAGTTACCCGAGCGGGGGGCTGGCCTACGAGCAGAACTTC	CASSYPSGGLAYEQNF
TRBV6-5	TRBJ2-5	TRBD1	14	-	TGTGCCAGCAGCCCCGACAGGGCAGTAGAGACCCAGTACTTC	CASSPDRAVETQYF
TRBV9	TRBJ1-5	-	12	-	TGTGCCAGCAGCACCCCCGGGGAGCCCCAGCATTTT	CASSTPGEPQHF
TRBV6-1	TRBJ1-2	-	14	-	TGTGCCAGCAGTGAAGGTGGAGGGATCCGTGACTACACCTTC	CASSEGGGIRDYTF
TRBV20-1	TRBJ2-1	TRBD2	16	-	TGCAGTGCTAGAGCTGCGGAGCGGGGGAATTACAATGAGCAGTTCTTC	CSARAAERGNYNEQFF
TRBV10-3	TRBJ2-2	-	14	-	TGTGCCATCAGGCGGAGGTTCGACACCGGGGAGCTGTTTTTT	CAIRRRFDTGELFF
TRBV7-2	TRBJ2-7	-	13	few	TGTGCCAGCAGCACCGGGCCGGTCAAGGAGCAGTACTTC	CASSTGPVKEQYF
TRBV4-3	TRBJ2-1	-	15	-	TGCGCCAGCAGCCAGGTAACCGGGACCAACAATGGGCAGTTCTTC	CASSQVTGTNNGQFF
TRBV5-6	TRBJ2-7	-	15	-	TGTGCCAGCAACCCCTTTGGGGCGGAAGACTACGAGCAGTACTTC	CASNPFGAEDYEQYF
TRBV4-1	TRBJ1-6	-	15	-	TGCGCCAGCAGCCAAGAGGCCAGGGCCGGTTCACCCCTCCACTTT	CASSQEARAGSPLHF
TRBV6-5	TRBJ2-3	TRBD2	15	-	TGCGCCAGCAGTTACTCGGGAGGGGACACAGATACGCAGTATTTT	CASSYSGGDTDTQYF
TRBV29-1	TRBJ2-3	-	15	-	TGCAGCGCCCTCAACCACGACTCCTACACAGATACGCAGTATTTT	CSALNHDSYTDTQYF
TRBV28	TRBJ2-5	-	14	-	TGTGCCAGCAGTTTGAGGGCGTTCGCGGAGACCCAGTACTTC	CASSLRAFAETQYF
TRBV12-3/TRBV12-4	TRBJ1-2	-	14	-	TGTGCCAGCAGTTTAGTCGGGACGAGCTATGGCTACACCTTC	CASSLVGTSYGYTF
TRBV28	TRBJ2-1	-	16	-	TGTGCCAGCAGCCTTGGAGCGGATCCAACCTACAATGAGCAGTTCTTC	CASSLGADPTYNEQFF
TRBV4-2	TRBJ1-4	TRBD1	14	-	TGTGCCAGCAGCCAAGAACAGGGGTTTGAAAAACTGTTTTTT	CASSQEQGFEKLFF
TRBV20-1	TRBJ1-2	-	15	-	TGCAGTGCTAGAGATAAGGCCAGGGCTCCCTATGGCTACACCTTC	CSARDKARAPYGYTF
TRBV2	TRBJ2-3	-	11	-	TGTGCCAGCCGCCCTGGCCCGTTACAGTATTTT	CASRPGPLQYF
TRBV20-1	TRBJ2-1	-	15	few	TGCAGTGCTAGAGTTAGGAGGGGGGGATACAATGAGCAGTTCTTC	CSARVRRGGYNEQFF
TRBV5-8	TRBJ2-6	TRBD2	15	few	TGTGCCAGCAGCTGGGAGGGGACCGGGGCCAACGTCCTGACTTTC	CASSWEGTGANVLTF
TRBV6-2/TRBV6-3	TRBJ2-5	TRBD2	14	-	TGTGCCAGCGGGGGACTAGCGGTACAAGAGACCCAGTACTTC	CASGGLAVQETQYF
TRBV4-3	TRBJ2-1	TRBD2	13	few	TGCGCCAGCAGCCAAGTAGCGGGGGGGCTGCAGTTCTTC	CASSQVAGGLQFF
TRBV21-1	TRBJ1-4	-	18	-	TGTGCCAGCAGCAAAGGAGGGACAGGGGGACTTTATAATGAAAAACTGTTTTTT	CASSKGGTGGLYNEKLFF
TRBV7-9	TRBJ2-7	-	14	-	TGTGCCAGCAGCTTAGATACCTACACCTACGAGCAGTACTTC	CASSLDTYTYEQYF
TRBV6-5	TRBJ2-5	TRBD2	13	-	TGTGCCAGCAGTTCCCCGTTAGCGGGGGGGATGTACTTC	CASSSPLAGGMYF
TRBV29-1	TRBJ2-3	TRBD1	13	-	TGCAGCGTCTGGACAGGGGGCACAGATACGCAGTATTTT	CSVWTGGTDTQYF
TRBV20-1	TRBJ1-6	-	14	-	TGCAGTGCACAACCTGCCTTGGATAATTCACCCCTCCACTTT	CSAQPALDNSPLHF
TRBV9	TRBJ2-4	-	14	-	TGTGCCAGCAGCGTAGGCGGCCGAGCGCACATTCAGTACTTC	CASSVGGRAHIQYF
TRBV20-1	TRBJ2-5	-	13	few	TGCAGTGCCCAAATTGTCGTGGGGGAGACCCAGTACTTC	CSAQIVVGETQYF
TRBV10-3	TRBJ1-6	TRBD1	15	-	TGTGCCATCAGTGAGTCGGACAGGGGGCAATCACCCCTCCACTTT	CAISESDRGQSPLHF
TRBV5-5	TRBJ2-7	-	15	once	TGTGCCAGCAGCTCCTACGGGCGTGGGGCGGACGAGCAGTACTTC	CASSSYGRGADEQYF
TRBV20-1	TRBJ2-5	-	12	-	TGCAGTGCTAGAGAGGGGAGAGAGACCCAGTACTTC	CSAREGRETQYF
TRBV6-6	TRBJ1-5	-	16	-	TGTGCCAGCACCGAGGCAGGGAACCTCGGCAATCAGCCCCAGCATTTT	CASTEAGNLGNQPQHF
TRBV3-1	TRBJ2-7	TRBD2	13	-	TGTGCCAGCAGCCAACTAGCGGGCTACGAGCAGTACTTC	CASSQLAGYEQYF
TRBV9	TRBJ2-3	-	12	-	TGTGCCAGCAGCGTAGCCCCAGATACGCAGTATTTT	CASSVAPDTQYF
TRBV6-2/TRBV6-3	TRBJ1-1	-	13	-	TGTGCCAGCGCGGGGGCAGGGAACACTGAAGCTTTCTTT	CASAGAGNTEAFF
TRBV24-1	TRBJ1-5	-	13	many	TGTGCCACCAGCGGACAGTTTAATCAGCCCCAGCATTTT	CATSGQFNQPQHF
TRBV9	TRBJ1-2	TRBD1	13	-	TGTGCCAGCAGCCTTACAGGGGAGTATGGCTACACCTTC	CASSLTGEYGYTF
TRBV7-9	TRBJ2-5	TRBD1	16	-	TGTGCCAGCAGCTTATATGCAGGGGGCGCGTGGGAGACCCAGTACTTC	CASSLYAGGAWETQYF
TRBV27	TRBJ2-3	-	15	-	TGTGCCAGCAGTTGGTTAGGGTCAGGGGTCCATACGCAGTATTTC	CASSWLGSGVHTQYF
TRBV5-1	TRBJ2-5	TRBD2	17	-	TGCGCCAGCAGCTTGTCGCCGACTAGCGGGGTCCAAGAGACCCAGTACTTC	CASSLSPTSGVQETQYF
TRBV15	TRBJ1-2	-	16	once	TGTGCCACCAGCAGAGATCGACTCCAGGGAGACTATGGCTACACCTTC	CATSRDRLQGDYGYTF
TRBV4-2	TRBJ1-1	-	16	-	TGTGCCAGCAGCCCCTCAACTACGGGGCGAGGGACTGAAGCTTTCTTT	CASSPSTTGRGTEAFF
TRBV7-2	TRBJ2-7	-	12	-	TGTGCCAGCAGCTTTGGTTCGGGGGAGCAGTACTTC	CASSFGSGEQYF
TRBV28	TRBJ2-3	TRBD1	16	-	TGTGCCAGCAGTTCAGGGACCCCCAGGGGGACAGATACGCAGTATTTT	CASSSGTPRGTDTQYF
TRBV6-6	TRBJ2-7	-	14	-	TGTGCCAGCAGACAGGGTGTAGGTCCCTACGAGCAGTACTTC	CASRQGVGPYEQYF
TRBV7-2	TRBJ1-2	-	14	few	TGTGCCAGCAGCTTAGTGCCACCCCTCTATGGCTACACCTTC	CASSLVPPLYGYTF
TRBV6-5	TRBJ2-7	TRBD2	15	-	TGTGCCAGCAGTTACTCGCGGGGGGCCCCCTACGAGCAGTACTTC	CASSYSRGAPYEQYF
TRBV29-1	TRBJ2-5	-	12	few	TGCAGCGTTAAGCGACTCCAAGAGACCCAGTACTTC	CSVKRLQETQYF
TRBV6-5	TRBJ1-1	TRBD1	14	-	TGTGCCAGCAGTTACGGACAGGGGGGGACTGAAGCTTTCTTT	CASSYGQGGTEAFF
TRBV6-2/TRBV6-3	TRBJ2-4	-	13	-	TGTGCCAGCAGTTACTCGAGTGTACGTGAGCAGTACTTC	CASSYSSVREQYF
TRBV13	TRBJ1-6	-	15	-	TGTGCCAGCAGCCCAGAAATTCCCGGGAATTCACCCCTCCACTTT	CASSPEIPGNSPLHF